A single sample gave rise to the 22 T cell receptor beta chains below, sequenced in a study of OX40 agonist ivuxolimab in advanced cancers. Assay used: immunoSEQ multiplex PCR; TCRdb lists only in-frame clones, some missing. This sample carries some 44,000 clones, about 85% of them seen once, and the ten largest clones take around 5%. The source material was CD4+ or CD8+ T cells sorted from blood, sampled in a trial of the OX40 agonist ivuxolimab. These TCRs come from an adult with an advanced solid tumor such as melanoma, head and neck, liver or kidney cancer.

The V and J genes are TRBV5-1 and TRBJ2-3, with 13 bases fitting TRBD2. J was trimmed by 4 bases and V by 5 bases; bases with no gene match: 7. The germline gives CDR1 SGHRS, CDR2 YFSETQ. This CDR3 spans 16 amino acids. The CDR3 DNA reads as TGCGCCAGCAGTTACGGACTAGCGGGAGTGGCAGATACGCAGTATTTT. Translation: CASSYGLAGVADTQYF.

The chain joins TRBV6-1 to TRBJ1-3; a possible D gene is TRBD1 (5 bases). V was shortened by 6 bases and J by 2 bases, with 14 bases between the two germline ends. CDR1 and CDR2 (germline): MNHNS, SASEGT. This CDR3 has 15 residues. The DNA for the CDR3 is TGTGCCAGCAGCGGTCTCCAGGGTGCTGGAAACACCATATATTTT. It codes for CASSGLQGAGNTIYF.

This clone was seen a few times. The gene calls are TRBV21-1 and TRBJ2-7; the table's D gene call, TRBD2, was not cross checked with the DNA. TRBV21-1 is marked as a pseudogene. The CDR3 is made up of 21 amino acids. CDR3 amino acids: CASSKGTNRIPSKGLSYEQYF. As DNA, the CDR3 is TGTGCCAGCAGCAAAGGGACTAACAGGATTCCATCCAAGGGACTATCCTACGAGCAGTACTTC.

The chain uses TRBV7-9 and TRBJ1-2, with 7 bases fitting TRBD1. The germline gives CDR1 SEHNR, CDR2 FQNEAQ (reference sequence). With V trimmed by 4 bases and J by 4 bases, 9 bases remained unmatched. The CDR3 has 15 residues. The CDR3: CASSSGQPRLYGYTF. CDR3 in DNA: TGTGCCAGCAGCTCGGGACAGCCTCGTCTCTATGGCTACACCTTC.

The V and J genes are TRBV18 and TRBJ2-5; D unclear. Germline loops: CDR1 KGHSH, CDR2 LQKENI. Trimming took off 3 bases at V and 2 bases at J, with 10 bases between the two ends. This CDR3 comprises 14 residues. The CDR3 region is CASSPPLGQETQYF. CDR3 coding DNA: TGTGCCAGCTCACCCCCTCTTGGGCAAGAGACCCAGTACTTC.

This chain uses TRBV21-1 with TRBJ2-7; the tabulated D call, TRBD2, remains unverified against the DNA. TRBV21-1 is a pseudogene. The CDR3 consists of 20 residues. As DNA, the CDR3 is TGTGCCAGCAGCATGCAGAGGACTAGCGGGAGCGGACATAGCTCCTACGAGCAGTACTTC. Its translation: CASSMQRTSGSGHSSYEQYF.

The V gene is TRBV5-1, the J gene TRBJ2-7; a possible D gene is TRBD1 (5 bases). Germline V gives CDR1 SGHRS, CDR2 YFSETQ. V lost 3 bases and J lost 3, with 16 bases in between. The CDR3 is made up of 15 amino acids. Here the CDR3 DNA reads TGCGCCAGCAGCTCGTGGCGGCAGGGAATCTACGAGCAGTACTTC. It codes for CASSSWRQGIYEQYF.

DNA for the CDR3: TGTGCCAGCAGCGAGGGACAGGGGGCAACTAATGAAAAACTGTTTTTT. Its translation: CASSEGQGATNEKLFF. The V and J genes are TRBV9 and TRBJ1-4; 11 nucleotides line up with TRBD1. CDR1 and CDR2 from the germline V gene are SGDLS and YYNGEE. J gave up 0 bases and V 3 bases, and 1 base lay outside the gene matches. CDR3 size: 16 residues.

This clone was found a few times. The V gene is TRBV4-1, the J gene TRBJ1-1; possibly TRBD1 for D (5 bases). The length of the CDR3 is 14 residues. CDR1 and CDR2 (germline): MGHRA, YSYEKL. V lost 1 base to trimming and J lost 7 bases, with 13 bases between them. The CDR3, as DNA: TGCGCCAGCAGCCAAGTGGGGGTGTTAATTGAAGCTTTCTTT. This gives the protein CASSQVGVLIEAFF.

By sample fraction, this clone is medium-sized. This chain joins TRBV27 and TRBJ2-2, with D tentatively TRBD1 (6 bases). The CDR3 has 15 residues. CDR1 and CDR2 from the germline V gene are MNHEY and SMNVEV (reference sequence). V lost 5 bases and J 3 bases, leaving 13 bases between the germline ends. This CDR3 is CASSVQGRHTGELFF. As DNA, the CDR3 is TGTGCCAGCAGTGTACAGGGAAGGCACACCGGGGAGCTGTTTTTT.

This clone was seen only once. The chain is built from TRBV4-2 and TRBJ2-1; D is undetermined. This CDR3 spans 13 amino acids. V was trimmed by 4 bases and J by 4 bases, leaving 8 bases between them. In germline, CDR1 is LGHNA, CDR2 YNFKEQ. The CDR3 region is CASSLQQYNEQFF. For the CDR3, the DNA is TGTGCCAGCAGCCTTCAACAGTACAATGAGCAGTTCTTC.

The CDR3 sequence is CAWRGQAGSGNTIYF. CDR3 bases: TGTGCCTGGAGGGGACAGGCGGGCTCTGGAAACACCATATATTTT. This chain joins TRBV30 and TRBJ1-3; 8 bases agree with TRBD1. This CDR3 has 15 residues. CDR1 is GTSNPN and CDR2 is SVGIG in the germline V gene (reference sequence). Losses at the gene ends were 3 bases for V and 0 bases for J; bases not matched to a gene: 4.

This clone appeared once. This chain connects TRBV4-3 to TRBJ2-7; D is unresolved. The CDR3 extends over 15 amino acids. Germline-derived CDR1 and CDR2 are LGHNA and YSLEER. Trimming shortened V by 3 bases and J by 2 bases, and 14 bases separated the two germline ends. The CDR3 DNA reads as TGCGCCAGCAGCCAGGGAAACAACCCCCCCTACGAGCAGTACTTC. This sequence encodes CASSQGNNPPYEQYF.

The CDR3: CASSPHRGGRRRRTDTQYF. Written as DNA, the CDR3 is TGTGCCAGCAGCCCGCATCGAGGCGGGAGGAGGAGAAGGACAGATACGCAGTATTTT. The V call is TRBV7-9, the J call TRBJ2-3, with TRBD2 identical over 8 bases. The CDR3 covers 19 residues. Germline V gives CDR1 SEHNR, CDR2 FQNEAQ (reference sequence). Trimming cost V 5 bases and J 3 bases; bases outside gene matches: 19.

The chain uses TRBV7-5 and TRBJ1-5. TRBV7-5 is a pseudogene. The CDR3 consists of 15 residues. The CDR3 bases are TGTGCCAGAAGCTTAGCAATTTTCCGGGCTCAGCCCCAGCATTTT. It yields the protein CARSLAIFRAQPQHF.

This chain joins TRBV11-3 and TRBJ1-2, with a tentative D call TRBD1 (6 bases). CDR3 size: 14 residues. The V end was cut by 4 bases, the J end by 7 bases, with 16 bases between. The germline CDR1 and CDR2 sequences are SGHNT and YENEEA. This CDR3 is CASSSNVGTSGYTF. CDR3 in DNA: TGTGCCAGCAGCTCGAACGTCGGGACAAGTGGCTACACCTTC.

This clone was counted once. The chain uses TRBV15 and TRBJ2-1; either TRBD1 or TRBD2 may fit D (5 bases each). The CDR3 is made up of 13 amino acids. CDR1 LNHNV and CDR2 YYDKDF come from the germline V gene (reference sequence). V was cut by 1 base and J by 10 bases, with 11 bases left in between. This CDR3 is CATSRVRDAEQFF. In DNA form, the CDR3 reads TGTGCCACCAGCAGAGTTAGGGACGCAGAGCAGTTCTTC.

CDR3 sequence reads: CASSGPYRGLNEQFF. The DNA for the CDR3 is TGTGCCAGCAGTGGACCCTACCGGGGACTGAATGAGCAGTTCTTC. The V call is TRBV2, the J call TRBJ2-1, with a weak D call TRBD2 (6 bases). CDR1 is SNHLY and CDR2 is FYNNEI in the germline V gene. V shed 4 bases and J shed 7 bases, with 17 bases lying between them. This CDR3 has 15 residues.

By sample fraction, this clone is large. This chain links TRBV2 with TRBJ2-2; maybe TRBD2 (5 bases). Germline values: CDR1 SNHLY, CDR2 FYNNEI. V lost 4 bases to trimming and J lost 7 bases, with 10 bases between them. The CDR3 length is 13 residues. Written as DNA, the CDR3 is TGTGCCAGCAGTGGGGTAGAGGGCGGGGAGCTGTTTTTT. It translates to CASSGVEGGELFF.

The rearrangement joins TRBV5-4 to TRBJ2-5, with D perhaps given as TRBD1 or TRBD2 (5 bases each). The CDR3 extends over 14 amino acids. Looked up from germline, CDR1 is SGHNT and CDR2 is YYREEE (reference sequence). Between the trimmed V and J ends, which lost 1 base and 4 bases, there was a span of 11 bases. CDR3 loop: CASSLYNGAETQYF. The CDR3 region has the DNA TGTGCCAGCAGCTTGTATAACGGGGCAGAGACCCAGTACTTC. The full variable domain, rest sourced from reference TRBV5-4 and TRBJ2-5, is ETGVTQSPTHLIKTRGQQVTLRCSSQSGHNTVSWYQQALGQGPQFIFQYYREEENGRGNFPPRFSGLQFPNYSSELNVNALELDDSALYLCASSLYNGAETQYFGPGTRLLVL.

V is TRBV14 and J is TRBJ2-7; 8 bases line up with TRBD2. Germline V gene lookup returns CDR1 SGHDN and CDR2 FVKESK. V shed 3 bases and J 7 bases; nucleotides not matched to a gene: 8. This CDR3 contains 14 residues. The CDR3 region is CASSQREAYREQYF. The CDR3 DNA is TGTGCCAGCAGCCAGCGGGAGGCCTACCGTGAGCAGTACTTC.

This clone was found a few times. The V and J genes are TRBV5-1 and TRBJ2-3; TRBD1 or TRBD2 may be the D gene (5 bases each). CDR3 size: 15 residues. The germline V and J ends were trimmed by 0 bases and 4 bases, with 12 bases remaining between them. Germline loops: CDR1 SGHRS, CDR2 YFSETQ. For the CDR3, the DNA is TGCGCCAGCAGCTTGGATGGTAGAGGGGCAGATACGCAGTATTTT. Translation gives CASSLDGRGADTQYF.